Below are 9 T cell receptor beta chains sequenced from a single sample in a study of pediatric ulcerative colitis. Measured with immunoSEQ multiplex PCR; TCRdb has only the in-frame clones, and not every one. Counted here are more than 50,000 clones, around 87% occurring once; the ten biggest clones make up approximately 1.5%. The sample comprised blood. These receptors were taken from a boy aged 5-17 years who was a control in a study of pediatric ulcerative colitis.

The V gene is TRBV5-1, the J gene TRBJ2-1; 7 bases fit TRBD2. The CDR3 contains 16 residues. The germline V gene encodes CDR1 SGHRS and CDR2 YFSETQ. V lost 0 bases to trimming and J lost 10 bases; unmatched junction nucleotides: 13. CDR3 sequence (DNA): TGCGCCAGCAGCTTGGTTTTGTGGGAGGGGTCGGGGGAGCAGTTCTTC. It is translated as CASSLVLWEGSGEQFF.

V and J are TRBV19 and TRBJ2-7; TRBD2 aligns across 7 bases. Germline V gives CDR1 LNHDA, CDR2 SQIVND (reference sequence). V shed 5 bases, J shed 1 base, and the junction held 14 bases outside the gene matches. CDR3 length equals 17 residues. The CDR3: CASSAIFVAGSSYEQYF. The CDR3 DNA is TGTGCCAGTAGTGCCATATTCGTAGCGGGCTCTTCCTACGAGCAGTACTTC.

The chain has TRBV5-1 and TRBJ2-2; TRBD2 matches 8 bases. The junction had 8 bases not matched to a gene; V was cut back by 1 base and J by 6 bases. The CDR3 extends over 16 amino acids. CDR1 is SGHRS, CDR2 YFSETQ, per germline. DNA for the CDR3: TGCGCCAGCAGCTTGACCATCGGGGGGGCCGCCGGGGAGCTGTTTTTT. Translating it yields CASSLTIGGAAGELFF.

V and J are TRBV9 and TRBJ1-5; no reliable D call. Germline CDR1 is SGDLS and CDR2 is YYNGEE. The V end lost 2 bases, the J end lost 10 bases, and 7 bases lay between the germline ends. The CDR3 contains 11 residues. The CDR3 DNA follows: TGTGCCAGCAGCGTGAGGAATCCCCAGCATTTT. Its translation is CASSVRNPQHF.

The CDR3 loop is CASSPGQGALSNQPQHF. The CDR3 DNA reads TGTGCCAGCAGCCCGGGACAGGGGGCTCTGAGCAATCAGCCCCAGCATTTT. The rearrangement joins TRBV5-8 to TRBJ1-5; TRBD1 aligns across 12 bases. This CDR3 contains 17 residues. CDR1 and CDR2 from the germline V gene are SGHTS and YDEGEE. The V and J ends lost 4 bases and 1 base, in that order; junction bases with no gene match: 6. The entire variable domain, with the rest obtained from reference TRBV5-8 and TRBJ1-5, is as follows: EAGVTQSPTHLIKTRGQQATLRCSPISGHTSVYWYQQALGLGLQFLLWYDEGEERNRGNFPPRFSGRQFPNYSSELNVNALELEDSALYLCASSPGQGALSNQPQHFGDGTRLSIL.

V usage is TRBV6-5 and J usage is TRBJ2-6; D remains unclear. The length of the CDR3 is 14 residues. CDR1 is MNHEY and CDR2 is SVGAGI in the germline V gene. V was clipped by 5 bases and J by 0 bases, with 5 bases between them. CDR3 nucleotides: TGTGCCAGCAGTCGGTACTCTGGGGCCAACGTCCTGACTTTC. It codes for CASSRYSGANVLTF.

This chain uses TRBV14 with TRBJ2-3; possibly TRBD1 for D (6 bases). The CDR3 is 15 amino acids. The V gene's germline CDR1 is SGHDN and CDR2 FVKESK. With 0 bases removed from V and 9 bases from J, the gap between germline ends came to 16 bases. CDR3 in amino acids: CASSQDWGPGITQYF. In nucleotides, the CDR3 is TGTGCCAGCAGCCAAGATTGGGGGCCCGGTATAACGCAGTATTTT.

The chain carries TRBV7-9 and TRBJ2-7; no reliable D call. Trimming removed 4 bases at V and 3 bases at J, with 7 bases between. Germline-derived CDR1 and CDR2 are SEHNR and FQNEAQ (reference sequence). The CDR3 is 12 amino acids. CDR3 sequence: CASSSTGYEQYF. The CDR3 DNA reads as TGTGCCAGCAGCTCCACGGGCTACGAGCAGTACTTC. The variable domain in full, with the rest retrieved from reference TRBV7-9 and TRBJ2-7, is DTGVSQNPRHKITKRGQNVTFRCDPISEHNRLYWYRQTLGQGPEFLTYFQNEAQLEKSRLLSDRFSAERPKGSFSTLEIQRTEQGDSAMYLCASSSTGYEQYFGPGTRLTVT.

The V gene is TRBV9, the J gene TRBJ2-2, with 7 bases matching TRBD2. This CDR3 is built from 17 residues. CDR1 SGDLS and CDR2 YYNGEE come from the germline V gene. V lost 3 bases to trimming and J lost 4 bases; unmatched junction nucleotides: 12. In nucleotides, the CDR3 is TGTGCCAGCAGCGCTGCATGGGGAGGGCCGGGCACCGGGGAGCTGTTTTTT. Amino acids: CASSAAWGGPGTGELFF. Using reference TRBV9 and TRBJ2-2 for the parts outside the CDR3, the full variable domain is DSGVTQTPKHLITATGQRVTLRCSPRSGDLSVYWYQQSLDQGLQFLIQYYNGEERAKGNILERFSAQQFPDLHSELNLSSLELGDSALYFCASSAAWGGPGTGELFFGEGSRLTVL.